The entry below describes one T cell receptor beta chain. After removal of 5 bases from V and 2 bases from J, the junction contained 9 bases not matched to a gene. The CDR3 has 15 amino acids. Germline values: CDR1 SGHNT, CDR2 YYREEE (reference sequence). This entry belongs to a study of blood T cell repertoires in COVID-19. Methods used by the authors: The assay estimated nucleated cells by amplifying reference gene primers. Data came from immunoSEQ multiplex PCR; TCRdb stores just in-frame clones and leaves some out. V, J and clone size reflect that table, while D and trimming were determined from the DNA. The sample contains more than 250,000 clones, about 82% of which appear only once.

The chain links TRBV5-4 to TRBJ2-5; TRBD2 matches 7 bases. The receptor's source is a man in his fifties or sixties with active or convalescent COVID-19. The material sequenced was peripheral blood. CDR3 region: CASRPSTSEQETQYF. As DNA, the CDR3 is TGTGCCAGCAGACCAAGTACTAGCGAACAAGAGACCCAGTACTTC. Looking up the rest from reference TRBV5-4 and TRBJ2-5 gives the full variable domain: ETGVTQSPTHLIKTRGQQVTLRCSSQSGHNTVSWYQQALGQGPQFIFQYYREEENGRGNFPPRFSGLQFPNYSSELNVNALELDDSALYLCASRPSTSEQETQYFGPGTRLLVL.